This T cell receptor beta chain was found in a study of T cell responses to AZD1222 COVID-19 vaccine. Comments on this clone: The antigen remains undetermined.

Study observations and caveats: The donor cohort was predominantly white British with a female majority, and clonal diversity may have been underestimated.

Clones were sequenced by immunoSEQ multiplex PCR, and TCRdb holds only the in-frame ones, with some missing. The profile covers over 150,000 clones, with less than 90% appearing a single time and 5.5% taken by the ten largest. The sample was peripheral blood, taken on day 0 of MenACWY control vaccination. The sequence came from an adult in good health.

CDR3 amino acids: CASSFQGGHKPQHF. Written as DNA, the CDR3 is TGTGCCAGCAGCTTCCAGGGGGGCCACAAGCCCCAGCATTTT. This chain uses TRBV7-2 with TRBJ1-5; the match to TRBD1 covers 7 bases. Germline loops: CDR1 SGHTA, CDR2 FQGNSA. The CDR3 is 14 residues long. Germline trimming cut 3 bases from V and 8 bases from J; bases unmatched to any gene: 7.